A few counts support the clone carrying this T cell receptor beta chain. This specimen belongs to a study of blood T cells in healthy people across ages. Unmatched junction bases numbered 7, after V lost 1 base and J lost 1 base. The CDR3 sequence is 18 residues long. Germline CDR1 is MNHEY and CDR2 is SMNVEV (reference sequence). With a J-beta primer mix and a sample-barcoded 5' primer, a second PCR ran 7 to 11 cycles. TCRdb called the 5' RACE reads again in MiXCR, with one record for every CDR3 protein. The sample includes roughly 1.5 million distinct CDR3 sequences, under 55% seen only once; the top ten take about 3.8%.

The chain recombines TRBV27 with TRBJ1-2; 12 bases map to TRBD1. The sequenced sample was blood. The origin of this receptor is a woman between 18 and 29 years old in good health. CDR3 protein: CASSLLGQGATFNYGYTF. Written as DNA, the CDR3 is TGTGCCAGCAGTTTATTGGGACAGGGGGCGACGTTTAACTATGGCTACACCTTC.